This is a list of T cell receptor beta chains from one sample in a study of breast tumors, draining lymph nodes, adjacent tissues. TCRdb passed the multiplex PCR reads through MiXCR, listing each CDR3 protein once. The top ten hold approximately 5% of the sample, which has roughly 100,000 distinct CDR3 sequences, 30% seen once. The specimen was axillary lymph node tissue. The receptor source for this set is a female donor with breast cancer. Some clones in this sample may be carry-over from other donors' samples. Each CDR3 is given with its conserved first and last residue. The D gene is left open where the match is weak. The size entry is marked missing in some rows and otherwise reads once, few, many or a size class.

-	many	TRBV7-9	TRBJ2-3	TGTGCCAGCAGCTTTCTAATAGGAGTAACAGATACGCAGTATTTT	CASSFLIGVTDTQYF
TRBD2	many	TRBV20-1	TRBJ2-1	TGCAGTGCTCAACTAGCGGGGGGGAACAATGAGCAGTTCTTC	CSAQLAGGNNEQFF
TRBD2	many	TRBV20-1	TRBJ2-5	TGCAGTGCTAGGACTAGCGGGGGGGCCGGGGAGACCCAGTACTTC	CSARTSGGAGETQYF
TRBD2	many	TRBV7-2	TRBJ2-1	TGTGCCAGCAGCTTAATCGGCCTAGCGGGGGGACACAATGAGCAGTTCTTC	CASSLIGLAGGHNEQFF
-	many	TRBV20-1	TRBJ2-1	TGCAGTGCTAGAGATGGGACAAAATCCTACAATGAGCAGTTCTTC	CSARDGTKSYNEQFF
-	many	TRBV4-1	TRBJ2-7	TGCGCCAGCAGCCAAGATGACGCAGTCGGTTACGAGCAGTACTTC	CASSQDDAVGYEQYF
-	-	TRBV7-2	TRBJ1-5	TGTGCCAGCAGCTCCCGACAGCCCCAGCATTTT	CASSSRQPQHF
TRBD2	many	TRBV20-1	TRBJ2-3	TGCAGTGCTAGGTTCCTAGCGGGGTTCACAGATACGCAGTATTTT	CSARFLAGFTDTQYF
-	-	TRBV6-2/TRBV6-3	TRBJ1-1	TGTGCCAGCAGTTACTCAAAGTTCCGGGCCAGGGTGAACACTGAAGCTTTCTTT	CASSYSKFRARVNTEAFF
-	-	TRBV5-1	TRBJ2-2	TGCGCCAGCAGCTCCAACGAACAGGGGAACACCGGGGAGCTGTTTTTT	CASSSNEQGNTGELFF
-	once	TRBV6-6	TRBJ2-7	TGTGCCAGCAGTAAGCTGGGGCAGTACTTC	CASSKLGQYF
-	many	TRBV7-3	TRBJ2-3	TGTGCCAGCAGCTTAAAAGGGAACACAGATACGCAGTATTTT	CASSLKGNTDTQYF
-	many	TRBV3-1	TRBJ2-1	TGTGCCAGCAGCCTAAGGGGATCCTACAATGAGCAGTTCTTC	CASSLRGSYNEQFF
TRBD2	-	TRBV24-1	TRBJ2-1	TGTGCCACCAGTGCTAGAGTAGCGGGGGCGAGCTCCTACAATGAGCAGTTCTTC	CATSARVAGASSYNEQFF
-	many	TRBV7-2	TRBJ1-2	TGTGCCAGCAGCTTAGTAAGGGACGACTATGGCTACACCTTC	CASSLVRDDYGYTF
-	many	TRBV14	TRBJ1-2	TGTGCCAGCAGCCCAGGATACTATGGCTACACCTTC	CASSPGYYGYTF
-	many	TRBV20-1	TRBJ1-4	TGCAGTGCTAATAGTGAAAAACTGTTTTTT	CSANSEKLFF
-	-	TRBV7-9	TRBJ2-7	TGTGCCAGCAGCTTACGGTTTCCCAGGAGCTCCTACGAGCAGTACTTC	CASSLRFPRSSYEQYF
TRBD1	many	TRBV5-6	TRBJ1-6	TGTGCCAGCAGCCATCGACAGGGAATGGGTTCACCCCTCCACTTT	CASSHRQGMGSPLHF
TRBD1	many	TRBV9	TRBJ2-7	TGTGCCAGCAGCGAGTGGCCGGGACAGAAGATCTACGAGCAGTACTTC	CASSEWPGQKIYEQYF
-	-	TRBV5-6	TRBJ1-1	TGTGCCACTAAACCGGGACGGGTCCTGAACACTGAAGCTTTCTTT	CATKPGRVLNTEAFF
TRBD2	many	TRBV7-2	TRBJ2-5	TGTGCCAGCAAGCTCACTAGCGGTCAAGAGACCCAGTACTTC	CASKLTSGQETQYF
-	-	TRBV6-5	TRBJ1-1	TGTGCCAGCAGAAGCTCTTCGAACACTGAAGCTTTCTTT	CASRSSSNTEAFF
-	many	TRBV27	TRBJ2-7	TGTGCCAGCAGTTCAAGGTTAAGCTCCTACGAGCAGTACTTC	CASSSRLSSYEQYF
-	-	TRBV2	TRBJ2-3	TGTGCCAGCAGTGAGTTCCCCGTCACCGAGGGGTCCGACACAGATACGCAGTATTTT	CASSEFPVTEGSDTDTQYF
TRBD2	-	TRBV5-4	TRBJ2-7	TGTGCCAGCAGCTTGGTAGGGACTAGCATCCGCGAGCAGTACTTC	CASSLVGTSIREQYF
-	-	TRBV6-6	TRBJ2-7	TGTGCCAGCAGGCACCAGGAACTTTCCTACGAGCAGTACTTC	CASRHQELSYEQYF
TRBD2	many	TRBV6-5	TRBJ2-3	TGTGCCAGGGCTAGCGGTTCTAGCACAGATACGCAGTATTTT	CARASGSSTDTQYF
TRBD2	many	TRBV29-1	TRBJ2-7	TGCAGCGTTTCCGGGACTAGGCGAGCCGAGCAGTACTTC	CSVSGTRRAEQYF
-	-	TRBV29-1	TRBJ1-5	TGCAGCGTTGAAGGAGGGGTCACCGCAGATACGCAGCATTTT	CSVEGGVTADTQHF
-	many	TRBV24-1	TRBJ1-2	TGTGCCACCAGTGGAGCGGGGGGAGGCTACACCTTC	CATSGAGGGYTF
-	many	TRBV4-1	TRBJ2-7	TGCGCCAGCAGCCAAGGCCCGCAGGTCACCTACGAGCAGTACTTC	CASSQGPQVTYEQYF
TRBD2	many	TRBV4-1	TRBJ2-1	TGCGCCAGCAGCCATCCTCTTGGGACTAGCGGGGGTTCGACCTACAATGAGCAGTTCTTC	CASSHPLGTSGGSTYNEQFF
-	many	TRBV20-1	TRBJ1-1	TGCAGTGCTAGTCAGATGAACACTGAAGCTTTCTTT	CSASQMNTEAFF
-	once	TRBV6-5	TRBJ1-1	TGTGCCAGCAGTTACTCGGCCAGGTTGAACACTGAAGCTTTCTTT	CASSYSARLNTEAFF
TRBD1	many	TRBV3-1	TRBJ2-5	TGTGCCAGCAGCAACATCGACAGGGTTCGACGAGAGACCCAGTACTTC	CASSNIDRVRRETQYF
-	many	TRBV5-1	TRBJ1-2	TGCGCCAGCACCCGGGGGTACGGGTTTGGGTATGGCTACACCTTC	CASTRGYGFGYGYTF
TRBD2	many	TRBV7-2	TRBJ2-7	TGTGCCAGCAGCCCGCCGGGACTAGCGGGGGGGCTGGACGAGCAGTACTTC	CASSPPGLAGGLDEQYF
TRBD1	many	TRBV29-1	TRBJ1-2	TGCAGCGTTGAAGATATCCGGGACAGGGTTCATGGCTACACCTTC	CSVEDIRDRVHGYTF
TRBD2	many	TRBV7-2	TRBJ2-5	TGTGCCAGCAGCTTAGGACTAGCGGGAGGAGAGACCCAGTACTTC	CASSLGLAGGETQYF